The 6 T cell receptor beta chains below were found in one sample sequenced in a study of blood T cell repertoires in COVID-19. TCRdb keeps only in-frame clones here, not all; method: immunoSEQ multiplex PCR. Altogether under 250,000 clones are present, about 84% being singletons, with the ten largest covering 12%. Sequenced input: peripheral blood. Receptor source: a man at least 80 years old with acute or convalescent COVID-19.

The chain employs TRBV18 and TRBJ2-2, with D tentatively TRBD2 (5 bases). In germline, CDR1 is KGHSH, CDR2 LQKENI. The CDR3 runs to 14 residues. V lost 6 bases and J 8 bases, leaving 16 bases between the germline ends. The CDR3: CASSPETILGELFF. The CDR3 DNA reads TGTGCCAGCTCGCCAGAGACTATCTTAGGGGAGCTGTTTTTT.

CDR3 sequence (DNA): TGCGCCAGCAGCCAACAGGGGCAGAATTCACCCCTCCACTTT. It specifies CASSQQGQNSPLHF. The genes are TRBV4-3 and TRBJ1-6; D is possibly TRBD1 (6 bases). The V end lost 2 bases, the J end lost 7 bases, and 9 bases lay between the germline ends. The CDR3 spans 14 residues. CDR1 is LGHNA and CDR2 is YSLEER in the germline V gene.

This clone has only one observation. The chain employs TRBV9 and TRBJ2-1, with 9 nucleotides matching TRBD2. CDR1 is SGDLS and CDR2 is YYNGEE in the germline V gene. The CDR3 totals 16 residues. Trimming at V came to 0 bases and at J to 4 bases, leaving 5 bases not matched to a gene. This chain's CDR3 is CASSVASSGAYNEQFF. CDR3 in DNA: TGTGCCAGCAGCGTAGCGTCTAGCGGGGCTTACAATGAGCAGTTCTTC.

V gene TRBV2 combines with J gene TRBJ2-1; 10 bases line up with TRBD2. CDR3 size: 17 residues. The junction had 16 bases not matched to a gene; V was cut back by 5 bases and J by 9 bases. Germline loops: CDR1 SNHLY, CDR2 FYNNEI. CDR3: CASSQRGTSGEGSEQFF. Here the CDR3 DNA reads TGTGCCAGCAGTCAACGGGGAACTAGCGGGGAAGGAAGTGAGCAGTTCTTC. The variable domain in full, with the rest retrieved from reference TRBV2 and TRBJ2-1, is EPEVTQTPSHQVTQMGQEVILRCVPISNHLYFYWYRQILGQKVEFLVSFYNNEISEKSEIFDDQFSVERPDGSNFTLKIRSTKLEDSAMYFCASSQRGTSGEGSEQFFGPGTRLTVL.

This clone was observed once. The gene calls are TRBV7-9 and TRBJ2-6, with TRBD1 identical over 7 bases. With 4 bases clipped from V and 4 bases from J, the junction kept 10 bases outside the gene matches. The germline V gene encodes CDR1 SEHNR and CDR2 FQNEAQ (reference sequence). The CDR3 has 17 residues. The DNA of the CDR3 is TGTGCCAGCAGCTCAGGACAGGCACCTCTGGGGGCCAACGTCCTGACTTTC. Protein: CASSSGQAPLGANVLTF.

The chain employs TRBV28 and TRBJ2-4, with D tentatively TRBD1 (5 bases). The CDR3 runs 15 residues. Germline CDR1 MDHEN, CDR2 SYDVKM. V was clipped by 4 bases and J by 0 bases, with 10 bases between them. The CDR3 sequence is CASSWGSLAKNIQYF. CDR3 bases: TGTGCCAGCAGTTGGGGCAGTTTAGCCAAAAACATTCAGTACTTC. Filled out from reference TRBV28 and TRBJ2-4, the complete variable domain reads DVKVTQSSRYLVKRTGEKVFLECVQDMDHENMFWYRQDPGLGLRLIYFSYDVKMKEKGDIPEGYSVSREKKERFSLILESASTNQTSMYLCASSWGSLAKNIQYFGAGTRLSVL.